This note documents a single T cell receptor beta chain sequence. Its antigen is still unknown. The germline gives CDR1 SNHLY, CDR2 FYNNEI. V gave up 6 bases and J gave up 2 bases; unmatched junction bases: 5. The CDR3 has 16 residues. Sequencing was performed with immunoSEQ multiplex PCR; in TCRdb, only in-frame clones are kept and a portion is missing. This repertoire shows 150,000 to 200,000 clones, about 85% found once; its top ten account for approximately 2.5%. This specimen belongs to a study of T cell responses to AZD1222 COVID-19 vaccine. Whole-study results and caveats: With two AZD1222 doses given, Spike-specific TCR breadth and depth both rose. Vaccine-associated CD4 TCRs spanned spike, dominant at 160-218 and 743-854. Females outnumbered males among donors, who were mostly white British; clonal diversity was possibly underestimated. Baseline seropositivity characterized only a handful of AZD1222 recipients.

The clonotype originates from an adult in good health. V gene TRBV2 combines with J gene TRBJ2-3, with 13 bases identical to TRBD2. Material: peripheral blood, obtained on day 0 of AZD1222 vaccination. This CDR3 is CASRQGTSGNTDTQYF. CDR3 sequence (DNA): TGTGCCAGCAGACAAGGGACTAGCGGGAACACAGATACGCAGTATTTT.